Below are 24 T cell receptor beta chains sequenced from a single sample in a study of OX40 agonist ivuxolimab in advanced cancers. TCRdb's copy holds only in-frame clones and misses some; the assay was immunoSEQ multiplex PCR. The sample has 90,000 or so clones, more than 85% seen once; the top ten hold about 3.4%. The starting material was CD4+ or CD8+ T cells sorted from blood, obtained in a trial of the OX40 agonist ivuxolimab. These receptors were obtained from an adult with an advanced solid tumor such as melanoma, head and neck, liver or kidney cancer.

The chain's CDR3 is CASSFRTQGYEQYF. For the CDR3, the DNA is TGCGCCAGCAGCTTCCGCACACAAGGATACGAGCAGTACTTC. The J gene is TRBJ2-7, the V gene TRBV5-1; D remains unclear. Trimming left V 2 bases short and J 4 bases short, with 13 bases between. The length of the CDR3 is 14 residues. Germline V CDR1 and CDR2: SGHRS, YFSETQ.

This rearrangement joins TRBV13 to TRBJ2-7; tentatively, D is TRBD2 (6 bases). Germline CDR1 is PRHDT and CDR2 is FYEKMQ (reference sequence). The CDR3 totals 13 residues. V was pared by 7 bases and J by 2 bases, with 12 bases between. CDR3 residues: CASIRRGTYEQYF. The CDR3 DNA reads TGTGCCAGCATTCGACGGGGGACCTACGAGCAGTACTTC.

The J gene is TRBJ2-1, the V gene TRBV27; no reliable D call. CDR1 and CDR2 (germline): MNHEY, SMNVEV (reference sequence). With 3 bases removed from V and 3 bases from J, the gap between germline ends came to 9 bases. The CDR3 runs to 14 residues. This CDR3 reads CASSFGRSYNEQFF. DNA for the CDR3: TGTGCCAGCAGTTTTGGCAGGAGCTACAATGAGCAGTTCTTC.

This chain joins TRBV19 and TRBJ1-1, with TRBD1 as a possible D gene (5 bases). With 0 bases removed from V and 7 bases from J, the gap between germline ends came to 9 bases. Germline CDR1 reads LNHDA; CDR2 reads SQIVND (reference sequence). The CDR3 is 13 amino acids. CDR3 region: CASSIDPGSEAFF. The CDR3 coding sequence is TGTGCCAGTAGTATAGACCCAGGGAGTGAAGCTTTCTTT. The full variable domain, its missing parts supplied by reference TRBV19 and TRBJ1-1, is DGGITQSPKYLFRKEGQNVTLSCEQNLNHDAMYWYRQDPGQGLRLIYYSQIVNDFQKGDIAEGYSVSREKKESFPLTVTSAQKNPTAFYLCASSIDPGSEAFFGQGTRLTVV.

The chain has TRBV29-1 and TRBJ1-2, with D tentatively TRBD1 (5 bases). Germline CDR1 SQVTM, CDR2 ANQGSEA. There are 12 residues in the CDR3. V lost 4 bases, J lost 2 bases, and 8 bases lay in between. DNA of the CDR3: TGCAGCGTTGTTCGGGACAACTATGGCTACACCTTC. As protein: CSVVRDNYGYTF.

The genes are TRBV6-6 and TRBJ2-7; D is perhaps TRBD2 (5 bases). Trimming removed 5 bases at V and 5 bases at J, with 16 bases between. CDR1 is MNHNY and CDR2 is SVGAGI in the germline V gene (reference sequence). The CDR3 sequence is 14 residues long. CDR3 sequence (DNA): TGTGCCAGCAGTCCCTCCCCCGGGAAGGACGAGCAGTACTTC. Its protein product is CASSPSPGKDEQYF.

CDR3 DNA: TGTGCCAGCAGCTTAAGACCGACCATACGAGGGGACGAGGCGGGGGCGCAGTATTTT. It is translated as CASSLRPTIRGDEAGAQYF. J is TRBJ2-3 and V is TRBV11-2, with 7 nucleotides matching TRBD2. Trimming took 2 bases from V and 10 from J; bases not matched to a gene: 24. The CDR3 contains 19 residues. The germline CDR1 and CDR2 sequences are SGHAT and FQNNGV.

The chain joins TRBV6-5 to TRBJ2-7; maybe TRBD1 (5 bases). This CDR3 has 14 residues. Germline values: CDR1 MNHEY, CDR2 SVGAGI. V gave up 6 bases and J gave up 1 base, with 13 bases separating them. The CDR3 sequence: CASRRLDKSYEQYF. CDR3 DNA sequence: TGTGCCAGCAGGAGACTGGACAAGTCCTACGAGCAGTACTTC.

This clone was counted once. The genes are TRBV6-5 and TRBJ2-1, with TRBD1 matching over 9 bases. J gave up 5 bases and V 3 bases, and 2 bases lay outside the gene matches. CDR3 length equals 14 residues. Germline CDR1 is MNHEY and CDR2 is SVGAGI. CDR3 coding DNA: TGTGCCAGCAGTTATGGGGACAGGGACAATGAGCAGTTCTTC. This translates into CASSYGDRDNEQFF.

The CDR3 here is CASSPGDQPQHF. The DNA for the CDR3 is TGTGCCAGCTCACCAGGGGATCAGCCCCAGCATTTT. This chain uses TRBV18 with TRBJ1-5; D is unresolved. Trimming left V 2 bases short and J 5 bases short, with 4 bases between. From germline, CDR1 is KGHSH and CDR2 LQKENI. This CDR3 is built from 12 residues.

The chain links TRBV6-5 to TRBJ1-3; D is unclear. CDR3 length: 15 amino acids. V lost 0 bases to trimming and J lost 0 bases, with 6 bases between them. Germline V gene sequence: CDR1 MNHEY, CDR2 SVGAGI. CDR3 sequence: CASSYSQLSGNTIYF. The DNA for the CDR3 is TGTGCCAGCAGTTACTCGCAACTCTCTGGAAACACCATATATTTT.

This clone was counted a single time. The chain has TRBV10-3 and TRBJ2-1; 8 nucleotides line up with TRBD2. From germline, CDR1 is ENHRY and CDR2 SYGVKD. V lost 0 bases, J lost 15 bases, and 7 bases stayed unmatched. CDR3 size: 13 residues. The CDR3 DNA sequence: TGTGCCATCAGTGAGTCGGAGCGGGAGAATCCGTTCTTC. Protein sequence: CAISESERENPFF.

The J gene is TRBJ2-7, the V gene TRBV6-6; no firm D call. Germline CDR1 MNHNY, CDR2 SVGAGI (reference sequence). V lost 2 bases, J lost 2 bases, and 4 bases lay in between. This CDR3 contains 12 residues. The CDR3 loop reads CASSYTTYEQYF. The CDR3 bases are TGTGCCAGCAGTTACACTACCTACGAGCAGTACTTC.

The chain uses TRBV5-6 and TRBJ2-5; D remains unclear. CDR3 size: 13 residues. Germline CDR1 and CDR2: SGHDT and YYEEEE. Deletions cut 2 bases from V and 3 bases from J, with 8 bases between. CDR3 in amino acids: CASSLIREETQYF. The CDR3 nucleotides read TGTGCCAGCAGCTTAATCCGAGAAGAGACCCAGTACTTC.

This clone has more than one count but fewer than ten. J is TRBJ1-1 and V is TRBV7-6; possible D gene TRBD1, 5 bases. Germline V gene sequence: CDR1 SGHVS, CDR2 FNYEAQ. V dropped 1 base and J dropped 11 bases, with 11 bases sitting between them. CDR3 length: 12 amino acids. The CDR3, as DNA: TGTGCCAGCAGCTTAGTGGGGGAGGAGGCTTTCTTT. Protein: CASSLVGEEAFF.

This chain connects TRBV30 to TRBJ1-5; no definite D call. With 0 bases removed from V and 3 bases from J, the gap between germline ends came to 9 bases. This CDR3 contains 14 residues. The V gene's germline CDR1 is GTSNPN and CDR2 SVGIG (reference sequence). CDR3: CAWSVRSPNQPQHF. The CDR3 DNA sequence: TGTGCCTGGAGTGTAAGGAGCCCCAATCAGCCCCAGCATTTT.

This rearrangement joins TRBV6-1 to TRBJ1-1, with 9 bases identical to TRBD1. The CDR3 has 14 residues. CDR1 and CDR2 (germline): MNHNS, SASEGT. V lost 5 bases and J lost 3; bases outside the gene matches: 4. This chain's CDR3 is CASSPGQGHTEAFF. CDR3 DNA sequence: TGTGCCAGCAGTCCGGGACAGGGCCACACTGAAGCTTTCTTT.

This rearrangement joins TRBV12-5 to TRBJ2-3, with 10 bases fitting TRBD1. The CDR3 is 16 amino acids. The germline V gene has CDR1 LGHNT and CDR2 FRNRAP. V shed 1 base and J 2 bases; nucleotides not matched to a gene: 3. This CDR3 is CASGLADRGFTDTQYF. CDR3 bases: TGTGCTAGTGGTTTGGCGGACAGGGGGTTCACAGATACGCAGTATTTT.

The V gene is TRBV15, the J gene TRBJ2-7; 14 bases align to TRBD2. J lost 0 bases, V lost 3 bases, and 4 bases had no gene match. The CDR3 length is 17 residues. The germline gives CDR1 LNHNV, CDR2 YYDKDF (reference sequence). The CDR3 here is CATSRGLAGVNSYEQYF. The CDR3 bases are TGTGCCACCAGCAGGGGACTAGCGGGAGTTAACTCCTACGAGCAGTACTTC. Looking up the rest from reference TRBV15 and TRBJ2-7 gives the full variable domain: DAMVIQNPRYQVTQFGKPVTLSCSQTLNHNVMYWYQQKSSQAPKLLFHYYDKDFNNEADTPDNFQSRRPNTSFCFLDIRSPGLGDTAMYLCATSRGLAGVNSYEQYFGPGTRLTVT.

The J gene is TRBJ1-4, the V gene TRBV5-1; D remains ambiguous. The CDR3 length is 15 residues. V was shortened by 0 bases and J by 4 bases, with 10 bases between the two germline ends. Germline lookup yields CDR1 SGHRS and CDR2 YFSETQ. CDR3 nucleotide sequence: TGCGCCAGCAGCTTGGTCGGAGGGAGTAATGAAAAACTGTTTTTT. Protein: CASSLVGGSNEKLFF.

The V gene is TRBV9, the J gene TRBJ2-5; D is uncertain. Germline CDR1 is SGDLS and CDR2 is YYNGEE. The CDR3 length is 14 residues. The germline V and J ends were trimmed by 6 bases and 5 bases, with 17 bases remaining between them. CDR3 sequence (DNA): TGTGCCAGCAATAGTGCCGGCAGTTTGGAGACCCAGTACTTC. This sequence encodes CASNSAGSLETQYF.

V is TRBV27 and J is TRBJ2-7; possibly TRBD2 for D (5 bases). The CDR3 has 13 amino acids. Germline values: CDR1 MNHEY, CDR2 SMNVEV (reference sequence). V gave up 3 bases and J gave up 7 bases, with 13 bases separating them. The CDR3 coding sequence is TGTGCCAGCAGTTTGACGGTCCGGGGAGAGCAGTACTTC. This sequence encodes CASSLTVRGEQYF.

This chain uses TRBV7-9 with TRBJ1-2; D unresolved. The CDR3 consists of 13 residues. V was shortened by 1 base and J by 3 bases, with 6 bases between the two germline ends. CDR1 is SEHNR, CDR2 FQNEAQ, per germline (reference sequence). DNA for the CDR3: TGTGCCAGCAGCTTAGTCCGGGACTATGGCTACACCTTC. Translating gives CASSLVRDYGYTF.

The rearrangement links TRBV5-1 to TRBJ1-2; 9 nucleotides align to TRBD1. Trimming removed 6 bases from V and 8 bases from J; junction bases left unmatched: 17. The CDR3 consists of 16 residues. Germline CDR1 SGHRS, CDR2 YFSETQ. CDR3 in amino acids: CASTEKGQGVAGGYTF. The CDR3 DNA reads as TGCGCCAGCACCGAAAAGGGACAGGGCGTAGCCGGCGGCTACACCTTC.